This TCR beta chain was captured in a study of T cell responses to AZD1222 COVID-19 vaccine. CDR3 size: 16 residues. V lost 6 bases to trimming and J lost 5 bases, with 20 bases between them. Germline-derived CDR1 and CDR2 are MNHNY and SVGAGI (reference sequence). Libraries were prepared by immunoSEQ multiplex PCR; TCRdb keeps only in-frame clonotypes and omits some of them. This sample yields about 130,000 clones, of which about 88% are seen a single time; approximately 8% belongs to the top ten. The TCR comes from an adult in good health. V gene TRBV6-6 combines with J gene TRBJ1-5; the D gene is possibly TRBD1 (5 bases). The sample was peripheral blood, taken on day 0 of AZD1222 vaccination. The DNA for the CDR3 is TGTGCCAGCAGCCCCGGACGGGATGGGACTCATCAGCCCCAGCATTTT. It codes for CASSPGRDGTHQPQHF.